Described below is a single TCR beta chain sequence and its context. Treatment denoted: randomized to nivolumab then ipilimumab (arm A) or the reverse (arm B). None of the patients previously received DNA-damaging chemotherapy. PBMC sorting kept live CD3+CD8+ cells without CD19 or CD56. The data were taken from a study of sequential checkpoint blockade in melanoma. Background on the study: After both sequences, patients received maintenance nivolumab.

Sequencing was performed with immunoSEQ multiplex PCR; in TCRdb, only in-frame clones are kept and a portion is missing. The data hold approximately 23,000 clones, with 75% to 90% observed a single time. Germline V gene sequence: CDR1 SEHNR, CDR2 FQNEAQ (reference sequence). Trimming removed 2 bases from V and 3 bases from J; junction bases left unmatched: 5. The CDR3 is 17 residues long. The rearrangement uses TRBV7-9 and TRBJ2-2, with 11 bases aligning to TRBD2. This receptor was taken from a human donor with melanoma. Sample: CD8+ T cells sorted from blood (inferred from file names), taken from a patient given nivolumab and ipilimumab in sequence. CDR3 loop: CASSLNRLAGYTGELFF. Written as DNA, the CDR3 is TGTGCCAGCAGCTTAAACAGACTAGCGGGGTACACCGGGGAGCTGTTTTTT.